This T cell receptor (beta chain) was captured by sequencing in a study of T-cell reconstitution after alpha-beta-depleted transplantation in children listed by TCRdb under 2016. For context, the study as a whole: T-cell immune reconstitution after TCRalphabeta/CD19-depleted allogeneic hematopoietic cell transplantation in children was quantitatively tracked in the study by means of TCR repertoire profiling. Broad study findings and their caveats: The apparently early recovery of alphabetaT-cell counts about two months after transplant reportedly depended on only several hundred rapidly expanded clones that came from non-depleted graft cells. In some patients, the high TCRbeta diversity seen at day 60 was put down to recipient T cells and intrathymic progenitors that had survived conditioning. Hyperexpanded clone frequencies declined over subsequent months; after one year, T-cell counts and TCRbeta diversity were mostly attributed to newly produced T cells.

This clonotype has at least ten counts. Its antigen is not yet known. No much larger clone is present one base from it, and per-base qualities are unavailable. What this sample's treatment or condition label stands for: allogeneic hematopoietic cell transplantation with graft depleted of TCRalphabeta T cells and CD19 B cells. The children who served as transplant recipients had been given grafts of TCRalphabeta/CD19-depleted allogeneic hematopoietic cells. Library generation was performed with PCR. Sequencing used an Illumina HiSeq 2500. Molecular barcoding was employed in the preparation of TCR libraries, with unique molecular identifiers being used to normalize TCRbeta repertoire quantification. TCRdb reprocessed the public reads (quality trimming at Q25 with fastp, clone calling with MiXCR) and kept in-frame beta chains. A single entry per CDR3 protein holds the most common genes and DNA from its merged rows. This sample has a few hundred thousand distinct CDR3 sequences in its table, and 11% of those were observed once. The ten largest clones represent around 24% of the sample.

CDR1 and CDR2 were assigned from the germline V gene (reference sequence) as SEHNR and FQNEAQ. Between the V and J ends, shortened by 3 bases and 1 base respectively, the junction contains 8 bases. The CDR3 sequence holds 14 residues, the cysteine and phenylalanine included. The DNA shown is the 42-base CDR3, in frame from base 1. The material was peripheral blood, obtained 180 days after TCRalphabeta/CD19-depleted stem cell transplant. This sequence was found in a male patient aged 2-9 years who had a stem cell transplant for chronic granulomatous disease, so the T cells may come from the graft donor. The rearranged segments are TRBV7-9 and TRBJ2-3; the D segment cannot be called with confidence. The CDR3 protein sequence reads: CASSFPDGTDTQYF. The DNA is TGTGCCAGCAGCTTCCCGGATGGCACAGATACGCAGTATTTT.